The 22 T cell receptor beta chains listed next were all sequenced from one sample in a study of blood T cells in healthy people across ages. Next came a second PCR, run for about 7 to 12 cycles, which used a sample-barcoded 5' primer along with a J-beta primer mix. Each CDR3 protein gets one entry after TCRdb re-called the 5' RACE reads with MiXCR. This table holds fewer than 2 million distinct CDR3 sequences, approximately 39% found once. Sequencing was done on a sample of blood. These receptors all stem from a human donor in good health.

The sample holds a few counts of this clonotype. The chain links TRBV5-5 to TRBJ2-3; D not certain. This CDR3 region has 15 residues. Trimming pared 2 bases from V and 2 bases from J, leaving 12 bases between. CDR1 is SGHKS and CDR2 is YYEKEE in the germline V gene (reference sequence). CDR3 protein: CASSLGQQNTDTQYF. CDR3 nucleotide sequence: TGTGCCAGCAGCTTAGGGCAGCAAAACACAGATACGCAGTATTTT.

The chain links TRBV5-1 to TRBJ1-1, with D hard to call. V was clipped by 5 bases and J by 6 bases, with 14 bases between them. The CDR3 has 13 amino acids. Per the germline V gene, CDR1 is SGHRS and CDR2 is YFSETQ. DNA for the CDR3: TGCGCCAGCAGTCCTGACGGTTCGCCTGAAGCTTTCTTT. Protein sequence: CASSPDGSPEAFF.

This clonotype was found a few times. V and J are TRBV29-1 and TRBJ2-7; maybe TRBD1 (5 bases). From germline, CDR1 is SQVTM and CDR2 ANQGSEA. The CDR3 totals 15 residues. Trimming cost V 4 bases and J 0 bases, with 16 bases left between them. The CDR3, as DNA: TGCAGCGTTGCTTACAGGACCACGTACTCCTACGAGCAGTACTTC. It specifies CSVAYRTTYSYEQYF.

This clonotype appeared a few times. This chain connects TRBV29-1 to TRBJ2-7; TRBD1 or TRBD2 may be the D gene (5 bases each). Germline V gene data show CDR1 as SQVTM and CDR2 as ANQGSEA. Deletions cut 5 bases from V and 6 bases from J, with 17 bases between. The CDR3 consists of 13 residues. CDR3 nucleotides: TGCAGCGTTCTCGGCCAGGGTGGAGGCGAGCAGTACTTC. This translates into CSVLGQGGGEQYF.

About this clonotype: A junction boundary mismatches the germline segment, possibly from a read error. The CDR3 region is CACSFFGNQPQHF. As DNA, the CDR3 is TGTGCCTGCAGTTTCTTCGGGAATCAGCCCCAGCATTTT. This rearrangement joins TRBV28 to TRBJ1-5; D is uncertain. The CDR3 is 13 residues long. From germline, CDR1 is MDHEN and CDR2 SYDVKM.

The sample holds a few counts of this clonotype. The rearrangement links TRBV12-3 or TRBV12-4 to TRBJ2-1, with D perhaps TRBD1 or TRBD2 (5 bases each). The CDR3 is 15 residues long. V was shortened by 6 bases and J by 7 bases, with 19 bases between the two germline ends. The CDR3 loop is CASSPGRDGANEQFF. The CDR3 DNA is TGTGCCAGCAGCCCGGGACGGGATGGGGCGAATGAGCAGTTCTTC.

This clonotype was recorded many times. The chain recombines TRBV29-1 with TRBJ2-5, with D unresolved. Germline V lookup: CDR1 SQVTM, CDR2 ANQGSEA. V dropped 6 bases and J dropped 5 bases, with 10 bases sitting between them. CDR3 length equals 11 residues. DNA of the CDR3: TGCAGCGTGAGGAGTAGTGAGACCCAGTACTTC. Translation: CSVRSSETQYF.

The chain has TRBV4-1 and TRBJ1-3; D is perhaps TRBD1 (5 bases). CDR3 length: 16 residues. Trimming took 4 bases from V and 2 from J, leaving 15 bases between them. The germline V gene has CDR1 MGHRA and CDR2 YSYEKL. As DNA, the CDR3 is TGCGCCAGCAGCCGAACGGGACCCCCAGCTGGAAACACCATATATTTT. The encoded protein is CASSRTGPPAGNTIYF.

The chain has TRBV27 and TRBJ1-4, with 7 bases lining up with TRBD1. V was pared by 3 bases and J by 2 bases, with 3 bases of the junction left unmatched. Germline CDR1 and CDR2: MNHEY and SMNVEV (reference sequence). There are 15 residues in the CDR3. CDR3 DNA sequence: TGTGCCAGCAGTTTCGACAGGGCGACTAATGAAAAACTGTTTTTT. Its protein product is CASSFDRATNEKLFF.

Note on this clonotype: Germline and junction disagree at one end, which may indicate a read error. This chain connects TRBV7-2 to TRBJ1-2; no firm D call. The CDR3 has 13 residues. Per the germline V gene, CDR1 is SGHTA and CDR2 is FQGNSA. The CDR3 sequence is CVSSVRGVYGYTF. For the CDR3, the DNA is TGTGTCAGCAGCGTACGGGGAGTATATGGCTACACCTTC.

This clonotype was detected ten times or more. V gene TRBV6-5 combines with J gene TRBJ2-5; the match to TRBD2 covers 11 bases. CDR3 length equals 15 residues. The J segment lost 1 base and the V segment lost 5 bases, leaving 3 bases of the junction unmatched. Germline CDR1 MNHEY, CDR2 SVGAGI. The CDR3 region has the DNA TGTGCCAGCAGTCTAGCGGGGGGCCTCCAAGAGACCCAGTACTTC. Protein sequence: CASSLAGGLQETQYF.

The genes are TRBV29-1 and TRBJ1-3; D not certain. V was shortened by 5 bases and J by 4 bases, with 12 bases between the two germline ends. Germline V lookup: CDR1 SQVTM, CDR2 ANQGSEA. CDR3 size: 13 residues. The CDR3 DNA is TGCAGCGTTAATCAGGCGGCAGGAAACACCATATATTTT. This translates into CSVNQAAGNTIYF.

The J gene is TRBJ2-5, the V gene TRBV5-4; D is undetermined. Germline CDR1 reads SGHNT; CDR2 reads YYREEE (reference sequence). The CDR3 covers 15 residues. Deletions cut 4 bases from V and 5 bases from J, with 18 bases between. The CDR3 region has the DNA TGTGCCAGCAGCAGCTCTCCGGCTTCCGGGGAGACCCAGTACTTC. Its translation: CASSSSPASGETQYF.

The chain couples TRBV7-9 to TRBJ2-5, with TRBD2 identical over 11 bases. After removal of 1 base from V and 9 bases from J, the junction contained 4 bases not matched to a gene. Germline assignment: CDR1 SEHNR and CDR2 FQNEAQ (reference sequence). The CDR3 contains 14 residues. CDR3 loop: CASSLEPSGGPQYF. CDR3 in DNA: TGTGCCAGCAGCTTAGAACCTAGCGGGGGGCCCCAGTACTTC.

As concerns this clonotype: A much larger clonotype is one base distant, so this may be a read error. V gene TRBV14 combines with J gene TRBJ1-5; D unresolved. From germline, CDR1 is SGHDN and CDR2 FVKESK. This CDR3 is 15 amino acids long. Deletions cut 3 bases from V and 0 bases from J, with 9 bases between. CDR3 loop: CASSHLRNSNQPQHF. DNA for the CDR3: TGTGCCAGCAGCCACCTAAGGAATAGCAATCAGCCCCAGCATTTT.

This clonotype was seen a handful of times. This sequence joins TRBV6-2 or TRBV6-3 and TRBJ2-7; D is tentatively TRBD1 or TRBD2 (5 bases each). The germline V gene encodes CDR1 MNHEY and CDR2 SVGEGT. The CDR3 is made up of 15 amino acids. Trimming stripped 5 bases from V and 9 bases from J, with 23 bases between. Written as DNA, the CDR3 is TGTGCCAGCAGTCCCAACCGGGACCACGTCAACGGGCAGTACTTC. This sequence encodes CASSPNRDHVNGQYF.

V usage is TRBV6-2 or TRBV6-3 and J usage is TRBJ1-5; D perhaps matches TRBD1 (6 bases). This CDR3 has 16 residues. Per the germline V gene, CDR1 is MNHEY and CDR2 is SVGEGT. Trimming removed 3 bases from V and 2 bases from J, with 14 bases in between. This chain's CDR3 is CASSYPPGEGNQPQHF. The CDR3 coding sequence is TGTGCCAGCAGTTATCCGCCAGGGGAGGGCAATCAGCCCCAGCATTTT.

The genes are TRBV27 and TRBJ2-5; TRBD1 matches at 7 bases. V shed 3 bases, J shed 11 bases, and the junction held 18 bases outside the gene matches. The CDR3 loop spans 16 amino acids. Per germline, CDR1 MNHEY and CDR2 SMNVEV (reference sequence). CDR3 in amino acids: CASSFSDRAPYNEQYF. CDR3 in DNA: TGTGCCAGCAGTTTTTCCGACAGGGCGCCTTACAATGAGCAGTACTTC.

CDR3 amino acids: CASSHFPRGKAGGYTF. The CDR3 coding sequence is TGTGCCAGCAGCCATTTCCCCAGGGGGAAGGCTGGAGGCTACACCTTC. The chain joins TRBV27 to TRBJ1-2; 7 bases map to TRBD1. V gave up 6 bases and J gave up 8 bases; unmatched junction bases: 18. The CDR3 is 16 residues long. CDR1 and CDR2 (germline): MNHEY, SMNVEV (reference sequence).

On this clonotype itself: One end of the junction varies from germline; a read error may be responsible. V and J are TRBV18 and TRBJ2-5; no firm D call. This CDR3 contains 13 residues. Germline V gene sequence: CDR1 KGHSH, CDR2 LQKENI. The CDR3 DNA sequence: TGTGCCGGCTCACCACCGCAACAAGAGACCCAGTACTTC. Translation: CAGSPPQQETQYF. Drawing the rest from reference TRBV18 and TRBJ2-5, the complete variable domain is NAGVMQNPRHLVRRRGQEARLRCSPMKGHSHVYWYRQLPEEGLKFMVYLQKENIIDESGMPKERFSAEFPKEGPSILRIQQVVRGDSAAYFCAGSPPQQETQYFGPGTRLLVL.

This clonotype was detected a few times. The CDR3 reads CASSVDPEAYNSPLHF. CDR3 DNA sequence: TGTGCCAGCAGCGTAGACCCAGAAGCCTATAATTCACCCCTCCACTTT. The chain couples TRBV9 to TRBJ1-6; D is uncertain. The germline V gene encodes CDR1 SGDLS and CDR2 YYNGEE. V shed 0 bases and J shed 2 bases, with 9 bases lying between them. The CDR3 totals 16 residues.

The chain recombines TRBV10-3 with TRBJ2-1; D not resolved. The end of the DNA is better explained by TRBJ2-7, so the J call may be wrong. This CDR3 spans 14 amino acids. Germline V CDR1 and CDR2: ENHRY, SYGVKD. CDR3 protein: CAISGFGVGNEQYF. DNA for the CDR3: TGTGCCATCAGTGGTTTCGGTGTGGGGAATGAGCAGTACTTC.